Listed below are T cell receptor beta chains from one sample, sequenced in a study of cytomegalovirus exposure and HLA in healthy donors. Assay used: immunoSEQ multiplex PCR; TCRdb lists only in-frame clones, some missing. The table includes under 200,000 clones, 84% detected once. The sample consisted of PBMCs. The receptors were gathered from a man aged 50 or older in good health and CMV-seropositive. Each CDR3 is given with its conserved first and last residue. D genes are given only for firm matches. Size values are once, few and many counts, or a class for expanded clones, and some rows have none.

J gene,clone size,D gene,V gene,CDR3 protein,CDR3 DNA
TRBJ1-1,.,.,TRBV19,CASTGFADKAFF,TGTGCCAGTACAGGGTTTGCCGATAAAGCTTTCTTT
TRBJ2-1,once,TRBD2,TRBV29-1,CSVELAGAVHNEQFF,TGCAGCGTTGAGTTAGCGGGGGCGGTTCACAATGAGCAGTTCTTC
TRBJ1-1,.,.,TRBV10-3,CAISESGQSNTEAFF,TGTGCCATCAGTGAGTCAGGACAGTCCAACACTGAAGCTTTCTTT
TRBJ1-4,.,.,TRBV5-1,CASSVTGSLDEKLFF,TGCGCCAGCAGCGTAACAGGGTCGTTGGATGAAAAACTGTTTTTT
TRBJ2-5,.,TRBD1,TRBV5-1,CASSGVSRGPETQYF,TGCGCCAGCAGCGGAGTCTCCAGGGGGCCAGAGACCCAGTACTTC
TRBJ1-5,.,TRBD1,TRBV2,CASSVGRGVPQHF,TGTGCCAGCAGTGTGGGCAGGGGGGTACCCCAGCATTTT
TRBJ1-2,.,TRBD1,TRBV29-1,CSVENPGQTNNDGYTF,TGCAGCGTTGAGAACCCGGGACAGACAAACAACGATGGCTACACCTTC
TRBJ1-2,.,TRBD1,TRBV2,CASLTGGRGYTF,TGTGCCAGCCTTACAGGGGGGAGAGGCTACACCTTC
TRBJ2-7,.,TRBD1,TRBV5-1,CASTSGTGISNEQYF,TGCGCCAGCACCTCCGGGACAGGAATTTCGAACGAGCAGTACTTC
TRBJ2-1,.,TRBD2,TRBV19,CASSIGAGGHEQFF,TGTGCCAGTAGTATAGGAGCGGGGGGGCATGAGCAGTTCTTC
TRBJ2-5,.,TRBD1,TRBV19,CASSIGQGWETQYF,TGTGCCAGTAGTATTGGACAGGGGTGGGAGACCCAGTACTTC
TRBJ2-7,.,.,TRBV29-1,CSVSGTYEQYF,TGCAGCGTTAGCGGCACCTACGAGCAGTACTTC
TRBJ2-1,.,.,TRBV27,CASSSRGGLYNEQFF,TGTGCCAGCAGTTCCCGCGGGGGCCTCTACAATGAGCAGTTCTTC
TRBJ1-1,.,.,TRBV6-5,CASRIQVNTEAFF,TGTGCCAGCAGGATACAGGTGAACACTGAAGCTTTCTTT
TRBJ1-2,.,TRBD1,TRBV5-4,CASSLPGQANVYTF,TGTGCCAGCAGCTTGCCGGGACAGGCCAACGTCTACACCTTC
TRBJ2-5,.,.,TRBV5-6,CASSLAGVAETQYF,TGTGCCAGCAGCTTGGCAGGGGTAGCGGAGACCCAGTACTTC
TRBJ2-3,.,TRBD2,TRBV5-4,CASSWGLRGGSSTDTQYF,TGTGCCAGCAGCTGGGGCTTACGGGGGGGGAGTAGCACAGATACGCAGTATTTT
TRBJ2-5,.,.,TRBV9,CASSVAIRARQETQYF,TGTGCCAGCAGCGTAGCAATCAGGGCCCGGCAAGAGACCCAGTACTTC
TRBJ1-2,.,.,TRBV2,CASSEGVGRHYGYTF,TGTGCCAGCAGTGAAGGGGTTGGCAGACATTATGGCTACACCTTC
TRBJ1-1,.,TRBD1,TRBV5-1,CASSFDRGPEAFF,TGCGCCAGCAGCTTCGACAGGGGGCCCGAAGCTTTCTTT
TRBJ1-2,.,TRBD1,TRBV11-3,CASSLVGQGADGYTF,TGTGCCAGCAGCTTAGTTGGACAGGGGGCCGATGGCTACACCTTC
TRBJ1-1,.,.,TRBV20-1,CSASDSDEAFF,TGCAGTGCGTCCGACAGCGACGAAGCTTTCTTT
TRBJ2-3,.,TRBD1,TRBV5-8,CASRAGQGPPPTHTDTQYF,TGTGCCAGCAGAGCGGGACAGGGGCCCCCCCCCACACACACAGATACGCAGTATTTT
TRBJ1-1,.,TRBD1,TRBV13,CASSLGRWDRAGEAFF,TGTGCCAGCAGCTTAGGCCGGTGGGACAGGGCCGGCGAGGCTTTCTTT
TRBJ1-1,.,.,TRBV30,CAWNQLLETFF,TGTGCCTGGAACCAGTTGCTAGAAACTTTCTTT
TRBJ2-7,.,.,TRBV5-1,CASSLVVDGEQYF,TGCGCCAGCAGCTTGGTGGTAGATGGCGAGCAGTACTTC
TRBJ1-5,.,.,TRBV6-1,CASSERAGYNQPQHF,TGTGCCAGCAGTGAACGGGCAGGGTATAATCAGCCCCAGCATTTT
TRBJ2-3,.,TRBD2,TRBV7-9,CASSSNLAGKDPDTQYF,TGTGCCAGCAGCTCCAATCTAGCGGGGAAGGATCCAGATACGCAGTATTTT